Listed here is a single T cell receptor (beta chain). The data are from a study of blood T cell repertoires in COVID-19. Overall study: The United States, Italy and Spain provided the acute and convalescent COVID-19 samples. Nucleic acid was either cDNA or gDNA, and it came from T cells, B-cell-depleted T cells, or PBMCs.

In the study's own analysis: The authors estimated nucleated cell counts from reference gene primer amplification. The assay was immunoSEQ multiplex PCR, and TCRdb's table has in-frame clones only and misses some. The V and J calls and clone size come from that table; D and trimming were worked out from the DNA. The table shows a few hundred thousand clones, with around 90% occurring only once. The germline CDR1 and CDR2 sequences are SEHNR and FQNEAQ (reference sequence). CDR3 size: 16 residues. Between the trimmed V and J ends, which lost 4 bases and 0 bases, there was a span of 13 bases. Participant age was roughly 18 to 89 years, and participants resided in approximately 25 US areas.

The chain is built from TRBV7-9 and TRBJ1-5, with a weak D call TRBD1 (6 bases). Material: PBMCs or T cells enriched from blood (not recorded which). This sequence was found in a woman between 18 and 29 years old with acute COVID-19. The CDR3, as DNA: TGTGCCAGCAGCTCTCCGACAGGAGATAGCAATCAGCCCCAGCATTTT. It codes for CASSSPTGDSNQPQHF.